This T cell receptor beta chain originates from a study of blood T cell repertoires in COVID-19. For the study at large: Collection of acute and convalescent COVID-19 samples took place in the United States, Italy and Spain. Sources were T cells, B-cell-depleted T cells, or PBMCs; the material itself was cDNA or gDNA.

In the original analysis: Estimation of nucleated cell counts relied on the amplification of reference gene primers. Assay: immunoSEQ multiplex PCR; the TCRdb copy retains only in-frame clones and omits some. V and J calls and clone size are as listed in that table; D and trimming were resolved from the DNA. Counted here are 200,000 to 300,000 clones, around 89% occurring once; the ten biggest clones make up 3% to 4.5%. Trimming took 0 bases from V and 0 from J, leaving 8 bases between them. The CDR3 is made up of 15 amino acids. In germline, CDR1 is SGHNT, CDR2 YYREEE (reference sequence). This sequence originates from a woman aged 40 to 49 with acute or convalescent COVID-19. The chain links TRBV5-4 to TRBJ2-3, with D possibly being TRBD1 (5 bases). The sample taken for sequencing was peripheral blood. CDR3 bases: TGTGCCAGCAGCTTGGGAGCAGGGAGCACAGATACGCAGTATTTT. Its protein is CASSLGAGSTDTQYF.